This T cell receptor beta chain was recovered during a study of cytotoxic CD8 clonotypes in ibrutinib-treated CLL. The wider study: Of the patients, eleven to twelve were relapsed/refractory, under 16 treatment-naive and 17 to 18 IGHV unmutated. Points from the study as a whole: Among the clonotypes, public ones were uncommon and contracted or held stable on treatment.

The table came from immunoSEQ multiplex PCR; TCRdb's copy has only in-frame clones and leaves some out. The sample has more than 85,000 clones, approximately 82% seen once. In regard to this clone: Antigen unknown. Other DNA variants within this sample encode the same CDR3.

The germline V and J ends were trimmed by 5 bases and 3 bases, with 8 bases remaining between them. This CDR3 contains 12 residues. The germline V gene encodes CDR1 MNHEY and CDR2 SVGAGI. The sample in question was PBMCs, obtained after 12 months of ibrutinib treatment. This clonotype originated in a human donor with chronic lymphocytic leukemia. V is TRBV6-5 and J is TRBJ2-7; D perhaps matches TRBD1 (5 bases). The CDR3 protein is CASSRQGYEQYF. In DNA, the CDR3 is TGTGCCAGCAGTCGCCAGGGCTACGAGCAGTACTTC.